Below are 3 T cell receptor beta chains sequenced from a single sample in a study of blood T cell repertoires in COVID-19. The assay was immunoSEQ multiplex PCR, and TCRdb's table has in-frame clones only and misses some. The sample lists approximately 90,000 clones; around 85% were seen once. The sample comprised peripheral blood. These receptors were collected from a man aged 50-60 years with acute or convalescent COVID-19.

The V call is TRBV27, the J call TRBJ1-2; 7 positions agree with TRBD1. The CDR3 consists of 17 residues. Germline V CDR1 and CDR2: MNHEY, SMNVEV (reference sequence). V lost 1 base to trimming and J lost 6 bases; unmatched junction nucleotides: 14. CDR3 in amino acids: CASSLYAYQGGSDGYTF. CDR3 nucleotide sequence: TGTGCCAGCAGTTTATATGCCTACCAGGGGGGTAGCGATGGCTACACCTTC.

This clone was seen once. The chain has TRBV18 and TRBJ2-1, with D possibly being TRBD1 (5 bases). In germline, CDR1 is KGHSH, CDR2 LQKENI. Trimming took 3 bases from V and 1 from J, leaving 13 bases between them. The CDR3 is made up of 16 amino acids. The CDR3 reads CASSPERQGSYNEQFF. The CDR3 DNA reads as TGTGCCAGCTCACCGGAGCGCCAGGGATCCTACAATGAGCAGTTCTTC.

V is TRBV6-5 and J is TRBJ1-6; maybe TRBD1 (5 bases). The germline V gene has CDR1 MNHEY and CDR2 SVGAGI. Trimming shortened V by 3 bases and J by 8 bases, and 14 bases separated the two germline ends. This CDR3 has 15 residues. DNA for the CDR3: TGTGCCAGCAGTTATAGGGGTACCTGGGATTCACCCCTCCACTTT. Translation: CASSYRGTWDSPLHF.